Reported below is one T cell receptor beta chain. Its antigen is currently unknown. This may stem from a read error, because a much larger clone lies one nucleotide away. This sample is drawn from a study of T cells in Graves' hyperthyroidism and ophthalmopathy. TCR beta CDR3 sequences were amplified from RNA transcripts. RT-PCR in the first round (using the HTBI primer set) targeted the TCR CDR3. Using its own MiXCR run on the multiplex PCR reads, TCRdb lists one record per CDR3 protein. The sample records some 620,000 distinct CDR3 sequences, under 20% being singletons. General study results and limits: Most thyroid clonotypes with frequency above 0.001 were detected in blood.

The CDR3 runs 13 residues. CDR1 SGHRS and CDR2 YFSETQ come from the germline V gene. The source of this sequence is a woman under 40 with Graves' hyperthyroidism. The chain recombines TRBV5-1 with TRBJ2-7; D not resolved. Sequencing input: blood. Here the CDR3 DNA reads TGCGCCAGCAGCTTAAACCACGGCTACGAGCAGCACTTC. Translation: CASSLNHGYEQHF.